This TCR beta chain stems from a study of read filtering for tumor transcriptome and immune sequencing. Study-wide points: Compared with RNA-seq, IR-seq gave much higher clonotype depth and reliability. Dropping single-read clonotypes raised IR-seq and RNA-seq shared-clonotype correlation.

The CDR3 extends over 15 amino acids. Germline V gene data show CDR1 as SEHNR and CDR2 as FQNEAQ (reference sequence). Sampling of bone marrow took place during active disease in every patient. This library used roughly 400 ng RNA and molecular barcoded adaptors spanning alpha/delta and beta/gamma chains. TCRdb passed the reads through MiXCR, listing each CDR3 protein once. This sample has about 38,000 distinct CDR3 sequences, with roughly 13% found just once. This clonotype was observed many times. As yet, its antigen is unknown. Relative to the germline gene, one junction end is altered; a read error may explain this.

V and J are TRBV7-9 and TRBJ2-2; 8 nucleotides align to TRBD1. The sequence came from a donor at least 40 years old with multiple myeloma. The sequenced sample was a population of CD138-negative cells sorted from bone marrow. CDR3 sequence: CASSLGQGNAGELFF. DNA of the CDR3: TGTGCCAGCAGCTTAGGACAGGGGAACGCCGGGGAGCTGTTTTTT.